A selection of T cell receptor beta chains follows, all from one sample in a study of blood T cell repertoires in COVID-19. Data came from immunoSEQ multiplex PCR; TCRdb stores just in-frame clones and leaves some out. The sample lists 130,000 to 150,000 clones; approximately 81% were seen once. The sequenced sample consisted of peripheral blood. The receptor set was obtained from a human donor in a cohort sampled during active COVID-19. The CDR3 runs from the conserved cysteine through the conserved F or W. The order of the fields is clone size, V gene, D gene, J gene, CDR3 DNA, CDR3 protein. The D gene is left open where the match is weak. Not all rows give a size; the values are once, few, many and, for expanded clones, a class.

clone_size: NA; v_call: TRBV5-6; d_call: TRBD1; j_call: TRBJ2-7; cdr3_nt: TGTGCCAGCAGCTTATGGACAGGGTGGTCCTACGAGCAGTACTTC; cdr3_aa: CASSLWTGWSYEQYF
clone_size: NA; v_call: TRBV5-1; d_call: NA; j_call: TRBJ1-1; cdr3_nt: TGCGCCAGCAGCTTATCAGGGTATTTGAACACTGAAGCTTTCTTT; cdr3_aa: CASSLSGYLNTEAFF
clone_size: few; v_call: TRBV7-8; d_call: TRBD1; j_call: TRBJ1-3; cdr3_nt: TGTGCCAGCAGCGATCAGACAGGGAACTCTGGAAACACCATATATTTT; cdr3_aa: CASSDQTGNSGNTIYF
clone_size: once; v_call: TRBV9; d_call: NA; j_call: TRBJ2-1; cdr3_nt: TGTGCCAGCAGCGGAAGGGGCAGAGGTAACAATGAGCAGTTCTTC; cdr3_aa: CASSGRGRGNNEQFF
clone_size: NA; v_call: TRBV2; d_call: TRBD1; j_call: TRBJ1-6; cdr3_nt: TGTGCCAGCAGGACAGGGTATAATTCACCCCTCCACTTT; cdr3_aa: CASRTGYNSPLHF
clone_size: NA; v_call: TRBV6-5; d_call: NA; j_call: TRBJ2-3; cdr3_nt: TGTGCCAGCAGTTACGGGCCAGGGGTTGCAGATACGCAGTATTTT; cdr3_aa: CASSYGPGVADTQYF
clone_size: NA; v_call: TRBV6-5; d_call: TRBD1; j_call: TRBJ2-7; cdr3_nt: TGTGCCAGCAGTCCCGGGACAGGGGGGGGCGAGCAGTACTTC; cdr3_aa: CASSPGTGGGEQYF
clone_size: NA; v_call: TRBV28; d_call: TRBD2; j_call: TRBJ2-1; cdr3_nt: TGTGCCACGGGAGGGTTGAGGGTCAATGAGCAGTTCTTC; cdr3_aa: CATGGLRVNEQFF
clone_size: NA; v_call: TRBV4-2; d_call: NA; j_call: TRBJ1-3; cdr3_nt: TGTGCCAGCAGCCAAGGGGGGGCTGGAAACACCATATATTTT; cdr3_aa: CASSQGGAGNTIYF
clone_size: NA; v_call: TRBV18; d_call: TRBD1; j_call: TRBJ1-1; cdr3_nt: TGTGCCAGCTCACCATCCGGACAGGCGAACACTGAAGCTTTCTTT; cdr3_aa: CASSPSGQANTEAFF
clone_size: NA; v_call: TRBV5-1; d_call: TRBD1; j_call: TRBJ2-7; cdr3_nt: TGCGCCAGCAGCTTGGGACAGGGGGGCGAGCAGTACTTC; cdr3_aa: CASSLGQGGEQYF
clone_size: NA; v_call: TRBV6-5; d_call: NA; j_call: TRBJ2-1; cdr3_nt: TGTGCCAGCAGAGGACAGAACTACAATGAGCAGTTCTTC; cdr3_aa: CASRGQNYNEQFF
clone_size: NA; v_call: TRBV7-9; d_call: TRBD1; j_call: TRBJ2-7; cdr3_nt: TGTGCCAGCACCCAGGGACAGGCGCTGTCCTACGAGCAGTACTTC; cdr3_aa: CASTQGQALSYEQYF
clone_size: NA; v_call: TRBV7-6; d_call: TRBD2; j_call: TRBJ2-1; cdr3_nt: TGTGCCAGCAGCTTGCGCGGGAGGGACGATGAGCAGTTCTTC; cdr3_aa: CASSLRGRDDEQFF
clone_size: few; v_call: TRBV6-1; d_call: NA; j_call: TRBJ1-5; cdr3_nt: TGTGCCAGCAGTGAAGCGTGGCGCAATCAGCCCCAGCATTTT; cdr3_aa: CASSEAWRNQPQHF
clone_size: NA; v_call: TRBV29-1; d_call: TRBD1; j_call: TRBJ2-7; cdr3_nt: TGCAGCGTACCGGGACAGAGTTCCTACGAGCAGTACTTC; cdr3_aa: CSVPGQSSYEQYF
clone_size: NA; v_call: TRBV3-1/TRBV3-2; d_call: NA; j_call: TRBJ2-6; cdr3_nt: TGTGCCAGCAGCCGGGCCAACCCATCTGGGGCCAACGTCCTGACTTTC; cdr3_aa: CASSRANPSGANVLTF
clone_size: NA; v_call: TRBV5-4; d_call: NA; j_call: TRBJ2-7; cdr3_nt: TGTGCCAGCAGCTTGGGGATAGCGAGCTCCTACGAGCAGTACTTC; cdr3_aa: CASSLGIASSYEQYF
clone_size: NA; v_call: TRBV6-5; d_call: TRBD1; j_call: TRBJ2-7; cdr3_nt: TGTGCCAGCAGGGGGACAGGGGAAAACGAGCAGTACTTC; cdr3_aa: CASRGTGENEQYF
clone_size: NA; v_call: TRBV28; d_call: TRBD1; j_call: TRBJ2-3; cdr3_nt: TGTGCCAGCAGTTCCTCTAGACAGGGTCATACGCAGTATTTT; cdr3_aa: CASSSSRQGHTQYF
clone_size: few; v_call: TRBV4-1; d_call: TRBD1; j_call: TRBJ2-3; cdr3_nt: TGCGCCAGCAGCCGAGGACAGGACTCCAGAGATACGCAGTATTTT; cdr3_aa: CASSRGQDSRDTQYF
clone_size: NA; v_call: TRBV2; d_call: NA; j_call: TRBJ1-4; cdr3_nt: TGTGCCAGCAGTGACGATGGGGCAGGGTTGTTTTTT; cdr3_aa: CASSDDGAGLFF
clone_size: NA; v_call: TRBV19; d_call: NA; j_call: TRBJ1-5; cdr3_nt: TGTGCCAGTAGTCGCAGTTTCAATCAGCCCCAGCATTTT; cdr3_aa: CASSRSFNQPQHF
clone_size: few; v_call: TRBV27; d_call: TRBD2; j_call: TRBJ2-3; cdr3_nt: TGTGCCAGCAGTCCGCTAGCGGGAGGACACACAGATACGCAGTATTTT; cdr3_aa: CASSPLAGGHTDTQYF
clone_size: NA; v_call: TRBV3-1/TRBV3-2; d_call: NA; j_call: TRBJ1-1; cdr3_nt: TGTGCCAGCAGCCCAACGGCCCGGGGCACTGAAGCTTTCTTT; cdr3_aa: CASSPTARGTEAFF
clone_size: NA; v_call: TRBV19; d_call: TRBD1; j_call: TRBJ2-5; cdr3_nt: TGTGCCAGTAGTCTCTACGACAGGGTAGGAGAGACCCAGTACTTC; cdr3_aa: CASSLYDRVGETQYF
clone_size: NA; v_call: TRBV4-2; d_call: TRBD2; j_call: TRBJ2-7; cdr3_nt: TGTGCCAGCAGCCAAGGGGAACTAGCGGGAGGGTACGAGCAGTACTTC; cdr3_aa: CASSQGELAGGYEQYF
clone_size: NA; v_call: TRBV5-1; d_call: NA; j_call: TRBJ2-7; cdr3_nt: TGCGCCAGCAGCACCCGCGCGGCGGCCTACGAGCAGTACTTC; cdr3_aa: CASSTRAAAYEQYF